The rows below give T cell receptor beta chains drawn from one sample of a study of cytomegalovirus exposure and HLA in healthy donors. Sequencing was performed with immunoSEQ multiplex PCR; in TCRdb, only in-frame clones are kept and a portion is missing. This sample's table reports about 64,000 clones. The sequencing input was PBMCs. All receptors come from a woman aged 18-29 years in good health and CMV-seronegative. The conserved cysteine and the conserved F or W are not part of the CDR3 here.

cdr3_length,j_call,v_call,cdr3_aa
12,TRBJ2-1,TRBV7-9,ASSFEGLADEQF
13,TRBJ2-7,TRBV6-5,ASSYLPRGEDEQY
16,TRBJ2-3,TRBV10-1,ASSESILGQGTADTQY
13,TRBJ2-3,TRBV4-1,ASSQDWASSDTQY
13,TRBJ1-4,TRBV25-1,ASSENEGRGEKLF
16,TRBJ1-5,TRBV25-1,ASSGTGGAAIGNQPQH
14,TRBJ1-1,TRBV7-6,ASSPTIGDLNTEAF
14,TRBJ1-2,TRBV29-1,SVDAGTGPANYGYT
16,TRBJ1-2,TRBV4-2,ASSQDWRLSLGNYGYT
10,TRBJ1-2,TRBV2,ARTQGGYGYT
18,TRBJ2-1,TRBV4-1,ASSPSEGLAGGESDNEQF
14,TRBJ2-2,TRBV5-8,ASSYPQVPNTGELF
11,TRBJ1-2,TRBV30,AWSVQSGRGYT
11,TRBJ1-2,TRBV6-5,ASSRQSFYGYT
12,TRBJ1-2,TRBV28,ASSLRDRDYGYT
13,TRBJ2-2,TRBV30,AWKSLGANTGELF
12,TRBJ2-7,TRBV30,ASSGDKSSYEQY
17,TRBJ1-1,TRBV30,AWFGDSLGPSRRGTEAF
11,TRBJ1-2,TRBV6-5,ASSRDRVGGYT
12,TRBJ1-4,TRBV11-2,ASSDREGFEKLF
17,TRBJ2-1,TRBV9,ASSSGRLAGGYSYNEQF
9,TRBJ2-1,TRBV20-1,SDGPRNEQF
14,TRBJ1-3,TRBV11-3,ASSLGFRQGEDTIY
12,TRBJ2-7,TRBV11-3,ASSGRTGGYEQY
11,TRBJ1-3,TRBV5-1,ASRSGLGNTIY
11,TRBJ2-3,TRBV6-5,ASSSLSTDTQY
14,TRBJ1-2,TRBV28,ASRGGQTYINYGYT
13,TRBJ2-7,TRBV5-1,ASSLTGEPSYEQY
14,TRBJ2-5,TRBV28,ASSGTWREVGETQY
15,TRBJ1-2,TRBV14,ASSQGDFSPGGGGYT
14,TRBJ1-2,TRBV18,ASSPRAQGADYGYT
15,TRBJ2-1,TRBV5-8,ASSSPGLADTYNEQF
12,TRBJ1-2,TRBV7-2,ASSPWRAGYGYT
13,TRBJ2-1,TRBV5-1,ASSLAASSYNEQF
14,TRBJ1-6,TRBV4-1,ASSQDSRVPNSPLH
18,TRBJ1-2,TRBV1,TSSQDGLGAGPAPNYGYT
9,TRBJ1-2,TRBV29-1,SVDLPGQIN
16,TRBJ1-1,TRBV9,ASSVGLIRSRVGTEAF
10,TRBJ2-7,TRBV25-1,ASQAISYEQY
10,TRBJ2-7,TRBV7-6,ASSRGGYEQY
12,TRBJ2-7,TRBV11-2,ASSSTGSSYEQY
15,TRBJ1-5,TRBV15,ATSRVVGGEGNQPQH
16,TRBJ2-5,TRBV4-2,ASSQEGRSSGGSETQY
13,TRBJ2-7,TRBV6-5,ASSYGDQGAYEQY
12,.,TRBV6-5,ASSFGGVGYEQY
10,TRBJ1-2,TRBV19,ASKAGNYGYT
12,TRBJ2-7,TRBV7-9,ASSSPPDSYEQY
12,TRBJ1-1,TRBV30,AWTRGGPNTEAF